The 15 T cell receptor beta chains given below trace back to one sample, sequenced in a study of blood T cell repertoires in COVID-19. Using immunoSEQ multiplex PCR, the repertoire was profiled, and TCRdb retains in-frame clones only, with some absent. The sample has hundreds of thousands of clones; 65% to 90% are singletons. The sequencing input was peripheral blood. The source of these receptors is a human donor in a cohort sampled during active COVID-19.

The genes are TRBV30 and TRBJ1-6; D unclear. The ends were cut back, 3 bases at V and 7 bases at J, with 16 bases in the middle. The CDR3 is made up of 15 amino acids. Germline lookup yields CDR1 GTSNPN and CDR2 SVGIG (reference sequence). DNA of the CDR3: TGTGCCTGGAGATATACTCTTGTTCTCAATTCACCCCTCCACTTT. Protein product: CAWRYTLVLNSPLHF.

The chain combines TRBV7-6 with TRBJ2-7; 8 bases line up with TRBD1. Germline V gene lookup returns CDR1 SGHVS and CDR2 FNYEAQ. J lost 9 bases, V lost 5 bases, and 15 bases had no gene match. This CDR3 is 15 amino acids long. CDR3 in amino acids: CASSGRQGPRGTQYF. The CDR3 nucleotides are TGTGCCAGCAGCGGAAGACAGGGGCCGCGAGGTACGCAGTACTTC.

The chain is built from TRBV7-8 and TRBJ2-3; weak D call: TRBD1 (5 bases). The CDR3 contains 14 residues. From germline, CDR1 is SGHVS and CDR2 FQNEAQ. V lost 7 bases and J lost 0, with 11 bases in between. The CDR3 sequence: CASTVQASTDTQYF. The CDR3 coding sequence is TGTGCCAGCACCGTACAGGCCAGCACAGATACGCAGTATTTT.

This rearrangement joins TRBV5-1 to TRBJ2-7; 9 bases align to TRBD1. After removal of 3 bases from V and 2 bases from J, the junction contained 3 bases not matched to a gene. CDR3 size: 14 residues. Germline-derived CDR1 and CDR2 are SGHRS and YFSETQ. CDR3 DNA: TGCGCCAGCAGCTGGGGACAGGGACCCTACGAGCAGTACTTC. Translating it yields CASSWGQGPYEQYF.

The chain couples TRBV20-1 to TRBJ1-5; 8 bases agree with TRBD1. From germline, CDR1 is DFQATT and CDR2 SNEGSKA (reference sequence). Germline trimming cut 5 bases from V and 12 bases from J; bases unmatched to any gene: 6. This CDR3 comprises 11 residues. The CDR3 DNA is TGCAGTGCTCCGGACAGGGCGCGCCAGCATTTT. It is translated as CSAPDRARQHF.

V usage is TRBV28 and J usage is TRBJ1-4; TRBD1 matches at 9 bases. The CDR3 extends over 16 amino acids. With 5 bases clipped from V and 8 bases from J, the junction kept 12 bases outside the gene matches. Germline values: CDR1 MDHEN, CDR2 SYDVKM. The CDR3 reads CASSPGGTGNQEKLFF. The CDR3 coding sequence is TGTGCCAGCAGTCCTGGGGGGACAGGGAACCAAGAAAAACTGTTTTTT.

This clone has more than one count but fewer than ten. The rearrangement links TRBV11-2 to TRBJ1-2; D call uncertain. V dropped 5 bases and J dropped 7 bases, with 20 bases sitting between them. Germline values: CDR1 SGHAT, CDR2 FQNNGV. The length of the CDR3 is 15 residues. The DNA for the CDR3 is TGTGCCAGCAGCGGCACCATAAGAAATCAGGCTGGCTACACCTTC. Translating it yields CASSGTIRNQAGYTF. Together with reference TRBV11-2 and TRBJ1-2, the CDR3 gives the full variable domain: EAGVAQSPRYKIIEKRQSVAFWCNPISGHATLYWYQQILGQGPKLLIQFQNNGVVDDSQLPKDRFSAERLKGVDSTLKIQPAKLEDSAVYLCASSGTIRNQAGYTFGSGTRLTVV.

The V gene is TRBV5-4, the J gene TRBJ2-3; a possible D gene is TRBD2 (6 bases). Germline-derived CDR1 and CDR2 are SGHNT and YYREEE (reference sequence). Trimming removed 3 bases from V and 3 bases from J, with 14 bases in between. The CDR3 is 15 amino acids. The CDR3 nucleotides are TGTGCCAGCAGCTCTTTAGCGGTGGGAACAGATACGCAGTATTTT. Its translation is CASSSLAVGTDTQYF.

This rearrangement joins TRBV6-5 to TRBJ1-5; D possibly corresponds to TRBD1 (5 bases). V lost 8 bases, J lost 1 base, and 12 bases lay in between. Per the germline V gene, CDR1 is MNHEY and CDR2 is SVGAGI. The CDR3 has 14 amino acids. The chain's CDR3 is CASRKGMSNQPQHF. DNA of the CDR3: TGTGCCAGCCGGAAGGGGATGAGCAATCAGCCCCAGCATTTT.

This chain connects TRBV23-1 to TRBJ2-3; TRBD2 aligns across 7 bases. TRBV23-1 is flagged as an ORF with uncertain function. The CDR3 has 17 amino acids. Trimming removed 10 bases from V and 0 bases from J; junction bases left unmatched: 16. CDR3: CATREWGGETSTDTQYF. The CDR3 bases are TGCGCCACCCGAGAATGGGGGGGAGAAACTAGCACAGATACGCAGTATTTT.

The chain recombines TRBV5-1 with TRBJ2-1, with TRBD2 identical over 7 bases. This CDR3 spans 16 amino acids. Unmatched junction bases numbered 11, after V lost 5 bases and J lost 3 bases. CDR1 and CDR2 from the germline V gene are SGHRS and YFSETQ. The CDR3 sequence is CASRSSGAISYNEQFF. CDR3 in DNA: TGCGCCAGCAGGTCTAGCGGCGCAATTAGCTACAATGAGCAGTTCTTC.

The gene calls are TRBV9 and TRBJ2-1; 9 bases map to TRBD2. The germline gives CDR1 SGDLS, CDR2 YYNGEE. CDR3 length equals 15 residues. Trimming cost V 2 bases and J 3 bases; bases outside gene matches: 3. CDR3 nucleotides: TGTGCCAGCAGCGTTGGGACTAGCTTCTACAATGAGCAGTTCTTC. The encoded protein is CASSVGTSFYNEQFF.

The V and J genes are TRBV10-1 and TRBJ2-7, with unresolved D. The V end was cut by 0 bases, the J end by 0 bases, with 6 bases between. The CDR3 is 14 amino acids. The germline CDR1 and CDR2 sequences are WNHNN and SYGVQD (reference sequence). The chain's CDR3 is CASSESSLSYEQYF. CDR3 coding DNA: TGCGCCAGCAGTGAGTCGAGTCTCTCCTACGAGCAGTACTTC.

V gene TRBV9 combines with J gene TRBJ2-2; tentatively, D is TRBD1 (6 bases). Germline CDR1 and CDR2: SGDLS and YYNGEE. CDR3 length: 12 amino acids. Trimming removed 5 bases at V and 7 bases at J, with 9 bases between. CDR3 sequence (DNA): TGTGCCAGCAGTACAGGGATCGGGGAGCTGTTTTTT. Its protein is CASSTGIGELFF.

The J gene is TRBJ2-3, the V gene TRBV24-1; 8 bases are shared with TRBD2. Germline lookup yields CDR1 KGHDR and CDR2 SFDVKD. The CDR3 contains 16 residues. The J segment lost 2 bases and the V segment lost 3 bases, leaving 6 bases of the junction unmatched. For the CDR3, the DNA is TGTGCCACCAGTGATCCCCACGGGAGGGCCACAGATACGCAGTATTTT. It codes for CATSDPHGRATDTQYF.